The T cell receptor (beta chain) under discussion was sequenced for a study of OX40 agonist ivuxolimab in advanced cancers. On the study more broadly: Every 2 weeks, patients received ivuxolimab intravenously, dosed at 0.01 to 10 mg/kg. Overall study results and limits: Clonal expansion was seen in CD4+ and CD8+ blood T cells by week 6 at 0.1 to 3.0 mg/kg.

Assay: immunoSEQ multiplex PCR; the TCRdb copy retains only in-frame clones and omits some. Of under 75,000 clones in the sample, 65% to 90% were seen once. Of note for this clone: Its antigen is undetermined.

This CDR3 spans 18 amino acids. J was trimmed by 2 bases and V by 2 bases; bases with no gene match: 10. The germline V gene has CDR1 SGHRS and CDR2 YFSETQ. The clonotype comes from an adult with an advanced solid tumor such as melanoma, head and neck, liver or kidney cancer. The chain is built from TRBV5-1 and TRBJ2-2, with TRBD1 identical over 9 bases. Sequenced here: CD4+ or CD8+ T cells sorted from blood, sampled in a trial of the OX40 agonist ivuxolimab. In DNA form, the CDR3 reads TGCGCCAGCAGCTTTCAACCCTCGGGACAGGGCAACACCGGGGAGCTGTTTTTT. Residues: CASSFQPSGQGNTGELFF.